This T cell receptor beta chain was recorded in a study of blood T cell repertoires in COVID-19. About the study: Acute and convalescent COVID-19 samples came from the United States, Italy and Spain. Sample material is recorded as cDNA or gDNA derived from T cells, B-cell-depleted T cells, or PBMCs.

This CDR3 comprises 13 residues. The V and J ends lost 7 bases and 8 bases respectively, with 18 bases between them. The germline V gene encodes CDR1 SGHTS and CDR2 YDEGEE. Methods used by the authors: From reference gene primer amplification, estimates of nucleated cell counts were derived. Sequencing used immunoSEQ multiplex PCR; TCRdb keeps in-frame clones, though not all of them. V, J and clone size are those of that table, while D and trimming were read from the DNA. The sample has about 220,000 clones, about four fifths seen once. Sequencing was carried out using peripheral blood. This clonotype was obtained from a woman older than 75 with acute or convalescent COVID-19. The chain joins TRBV5-8 to TRBJ1-2; tentatively, D is TRBD1 (5 bases). The CDR3, as DNA: TGTGCCAGCCGAGAATTGGGGCCTTTCGGCTACACCTTC. Translated: CASRELGPFGYTF.